The rows below give T cell receptor beta chains drawn from one sample of a study of CD8+ T cells in alopecia areata. Profiling relied on immunoSEQ multiplex PCR, and the TCRdb table lists in-frame clones only, not all of them. The table has roughly 180,000 clones, about 63% seen once. This material consisted of CD4+ T cells sorted from blood, taken at week 0. The receptors shown here come from a human donor with alopecia areata. Both conserved end residues are part of each CDR3. A D gene is named only where the DNA matches it firmly. Expanded clones get a size class; other rows say once, few or many, or leave the size out.

V: TRBV5-1; J: TRBJ2-7; size: -; D: TRBD2; DNA: TGCGCCAGCAGCTTGGATCAGGGACTATCCTACGAGCAGTACTTC; CDR3: CASSLDQGLSYEQYF
V: TRBV6-1; J: TRBJ2-5; size: -; D: -; DNA: TGTGCCAGCAGCCTTTCGGAGGGGACCCAGTACTTC; CDR3: CASSLSEGTQYF
V: TRBV29-1; J: TRBJ1-2; size: -; D: TRBD1; DNA: TGCAGCGCCATGGCGGGACAGCTTAACTATGGCTACACCTTC; CDR3: CSAMAGQLNYGYTF
V: TRBV2; J: TRBJ2-1; size: -; D: TRBD1; DNA: TGTGCCAGCGTTGTGGATCCGGGACAGGGCTCAAGTGAGCAGTTCTTC; CDR3: CASVVDPGQGSSEQFF
V: TRBV30; J: TRBJ2-1; size: -; D: -; DNA: TGTGCCGGGGCCGGCCAGGGCAATGAGCAGTTCTTC; CDR3: CAGAGQGNEQFF
V: TRBV29-1; J: TRBJ2-6; size: -; D: -; DNA: TGCAGCGTTGATTCCGGACTTTCTGGGGCCAACGTCCTGACTTTC; CDR3: CSVDSGLSGANVLTF
V: TRBV29-1; J: TRBJ2-3; size: -; D: TRBD2; DNA: TGCAGCGTTGAAGTTGTCGGGAGACTAGCGGTTGCAACAGATACGCAGTATTTT; CDR3: CSVEVVGRLAVATDTQYF
V: TRBV30; J: TRBJ2-5; size: -; D: -; DNA: TGTGCCTGGAGTGTACAGGGGGGGGCCCGAGAGACCCAGTACTTC; CDR3: CAWSVQGGARETQYF
V: TRBV25-1; J: TRBJ1-6; size: -; D: TRBD1; DNA: TGTGCCAGCAGTTCACAGGGGGTCCCTTATAATTCACCCCTCCACTTT; CDR3: CASSSQGVPYNSPLHF
V: TRBV11-2; J: TRBJ1-2; size: -; D: -; DNA: TGTGCCAGCCATGAGATGACAGGAGGGGCTTATGGCTACACCTTC; CDR3: CASHEMTGGAYGYTF
V: TRBV7-2; J: TRBJ2-3; size: -; D: TRBD1; DNA: TGTGCCAGCAGCTCTCCCATCGACAGGGGGAGCACAGATACGCAGTATTTT; CDR3: CASSSPIDRGSTDTQYF
V: TRBV10-3; J: TRBJ2-5; size: -; D: -; DNA: TGTGCCATCAGTTGGGCCGGAGGGGAGACCCAGTACTTC; CDR3: CAISWAGGETQYF
V: TRBV5-1; J: TRBJ2-1; size: -; D: TRBD2; DNA: TGCGCCAGCAGCTTGGTCCCCCGACTAGCGGGGAACAATGAGCAGTTCTTC; CDR3: CASSLVPRLAGNNEQFF
V: TRBV5-1; J: TRBJ1-1; size: -; D: TRBD1; DNA: TGCGCCAGCAGCTTCACGGGGACAGATGGAACTGAAGCTTTCTTT; CDR3: CASSFTGTDGTEAFF
V: TRBV2; J: TRBJ2-6; size: once; D: -; DNA: TGTGCCAGCAGCGGGGGATCTGGGGCCAACGTCCTGACTTTC; CDR3: CASSGGSGANVLTF
V: TRBV7-2; J: TRBJ2-7; size: -; D: -; DNA: TGTGCCAGCAGCCCACGACTAGTAAACTACGAGCAGTACTTC; CDR3: CASSPRLVNYEQYF
V: TRBV10-3; J: TRBJ2-3; size: few; D: TRBD2; DNA: TGTGCCATCAGGACTAGCGGGGATACGCAGTATTTT; CDR3: CAIRTSGDTQYF
V: TRBV29-1; J: TRBJ2-3; size: -; D: -; DNA: TGCAGCGTTGAGTCAGATACGCAGTATTTT; CDR3: CSVESDTQYF
V: TRBV2; J: TRBJ2-3; size: -; D: -; DNA: TGTGCCAGCATATATAAGGGGTACACAGATACGCAGTATTTT; CDR3: CASIYKGYTDTQYF
V: TRBV6-5; J: TRBJ2-5; size: -; D: TRBD2; DNA: TGTGCCAGCAGTTTAGGAGTAGGGCTAGCGGGAGAGACCCAGTACTTC; CDR3: CASSLGVGLAGETQYF
V: TRBV7-2; J: TRBJ1-5; size: -; D: -; DNA: TGTGCCAGCAGCGTGACGGTGGGCCAGCCCCAGCATTTT; CDR3: CASSVTVGQPQHF
V: TRBV5-4; J: TRBJ2-1; size: many; D: -; DNA: TGTGCCAGCAGCTCGCCGGGACTCCAAGATGAGCAGTTCTTC; CDR3: CASSSPGLQDEQFF
V: TRBV5-1; J: TRBJ2-3; size: -; D: TRBD1; DNA: TGCGCCAGCAGCTTGGATGGACAGGGGTCTCGCACAGATACGCAGTATTTT; CDR3: CASSLDGQGSRTDTQYF
V: TRBV29-1; J: TRBJ2-1; size: -; D: -; DNA: TGCAGCGTCGCTCGTCCTAGCAATGAGCAGTTCTTC; CDR3: CSVARPSNEQFF
V: TRBV2; J: TRBJ2-1; size: -; D: -; DNA: TGTGCCAGCAGTGTAGGCTTGAATGAGCAGTTCTTC; CDR3: CASSVGLNEQFF
V: TRBV5-1; J: TRBJ1-3; size: few; D: -; DNA: TGCGCCAGCAGCTTGTCATTCACCTCTGGAAACACCATATATTTT; CDR3: CASSLSFTSGNTIYF
V: TRBV5-6; J: TRBJ2-5; size: -; D: -; DNA: TGTGCCAGCAGCGTCAGAGAGACCCAGTACTTC; CDR3: CASSVRETQYF
V: TRBV5-1; J: TRBJ2-7; size: -; D: -; DNA: TGCGCCAGCAGTAAACAGGACACAACCTACGAGCAGTACTTC; CDR3: CASSKQDTTYEQYF